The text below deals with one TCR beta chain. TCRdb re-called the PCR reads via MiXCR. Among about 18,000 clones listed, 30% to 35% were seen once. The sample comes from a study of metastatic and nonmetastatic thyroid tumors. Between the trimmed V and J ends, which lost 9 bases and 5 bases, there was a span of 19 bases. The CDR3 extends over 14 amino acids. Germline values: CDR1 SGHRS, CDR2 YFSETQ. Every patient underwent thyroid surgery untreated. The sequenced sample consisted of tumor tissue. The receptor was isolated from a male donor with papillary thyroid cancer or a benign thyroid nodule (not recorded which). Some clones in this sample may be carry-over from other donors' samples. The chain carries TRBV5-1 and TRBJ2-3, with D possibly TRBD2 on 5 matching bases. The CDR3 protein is CAIPPGGYKDTQYF. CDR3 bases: TGCGCCATCCCGCCTGGCGGGTATAAAGATACGCAGTATTTT.